The TCR beta chain described here comes from a study of blood T cell repertoires in COVID-19. The overall study: COVID-19 samples from acute and convalescent phases originated in the United States, Italy and Spain.

J lost 3 bases, V lost 5 bases, and 6 bases had no gene match. CDR3 length equals 15 residues. CDR1 SGHNT and CDR2 YYREEE come from the germline V gene (reference sequence). In the original processing: Amplifying reference gene primers gave estimates of nucleated cell counts. TCRdb keeps only in-frame clones here, not all; method: immunoSEQ multiplex PCR. The V and J calls and clone size are taken from that table; D and trimming were inferred from the DNA. The sample records tens of thousands of clones, roughly 88% being singletons. The sequence was obtained from a human donor with active COVID-19. The donor label of this sample is uncertain. Input material: peripheral blood. V and J are TRBV5-4 and TRBJ2-3; 10 bases map to TRBD2. CDR3 amino acids: CASSPTSGQTDTQYF. The CDR3 bases are TGTGCCAGCAGTCCGACTAGCGGGCAAACAGATACGCAGTATTTT.